The 9 T cell receptor beta chains below were found in one sample sequenced in a study of blood T cell repertoires in COVID-19 (dated by TCRdb to the early 2020s). Library generation was performed with the immunoSEQ multiplex PCR assay. TCRdb provides this immuneACCESS table in a form limited to in-frame rearrangements. Some clones are lacking; in checked studies, under half of them reflect an unresolved V gene, and why the rest are absent is not known. A total of 250,000 or so clones appear in this sample, 88% of them only once. Roughly 0.8% of the sample goes to the ten largest clones. Sequencing used peripheral blood. The receptors were gathered from a woman under 40 with acute or convalescent COVID-19.

V usage is TRBV7-6 and J usage is TRBJ2-2; 10 bases are a match to TRBD1. CDR1 is SGHVS and CDR2 is FNYEAQ in the germline V gene. V shed 3 bases, J shed 4 bases, and the junction held 2 bases outside the gene matches. This CDR3 is built from 15 residues. CDR3 sequence reads: CASSFGDRGTGELFF. In DNA, the CDR3 is TGTGCCAGCAGCTTTGGGGACAGGGGCACCGGGGAGCTGTTTTTT.

The J gene is TRBJ2-7, the V gene TRBV18; 8 bases map to TRBD1. V gave up 2 bases and J gave up 1 base; unmatched junction bases: 4. This CDR3 is 15 amino acids long. Germline assignment: CDR1 KGHSH and CDR2 LQKENI. CDR3 in amino acids: CASSPTGTGSYEQYF. The CDR3, as DNA: TGTGCCAGCTCACCAACCGGGACAGGTTCCTACGAGCAGTACTTC. Combining the CDR3 with reference TRBV18 and TRBJ2-7 gives the whole variable domain NAGVMQNPRHLVRRRGQEARLRCSPMKGHSHVYWYRQLPEEGLKFMVYLQKENIIDESGMPKERFSAEFPKEGPSILRIQQVVRGDSAAYFCASSPTGTGSYEQYFGPGTRLTVT.

The chain links TRBV7-8 to TRBJ1-4, with 8 bases aligning to TRBD1. The CDR3 totals 15 residues. Looked up from germline, CDR1 is SGHVS and CDR2 is FQNEAQ. V was clipped by 5 bases and J by 0 bases; unmatched bases: 2. This chain's CDR3 is CASSKGQATNEKLFF. The DNA for the CDR3 is TGTGCCAGCAGCAAGGGACAGGCAACTAATGAAAAACTGTTTTTT.

The rearrangement links TRBV6-5 to TRBJ2-1; D is uncertain. This CDR3 comprises 13 residues. CDR1 and CDR2 from the germline V gene are MNHEY and SVGAGI. Trimming left V 7 bases short and J 6 bases short, with 13 bases between. The CDR3 region has the DNA TGTGCCAGCAACCTCTCCCCGGGCAATGAGCAGTTCTTC. This gives the protein CASNLSPGNEQFF.

This sequence joins TRBV29-1 and TRBJ1-5, with a tentative D call TRBD1 (6 bases). The CDR3 runs to 14 residues. Germline CDR1 is SQVTM and CDR2 is ANQGSEA. V lost 5 bases, J lost 5 bases, and 16 bases lay in between. This chain's CDR3 is CSVRIGGADQPQHF. For the CDR3, the DNA is TGCAGCGTTCGGATTGGGGGCGCCGATCAGCCCCAGCATTTT.

The gene calls are TRBV7-8 and TRBJ2-7; 7 nucleotides line up with TRBD2. Germline V gives CDR1 SGHVS, CDR2 FQNEAQ. CDR3 length: 17 amino acids. Trimming cost V 0 bases and J 3 bases; bases outside gene matches: 11. DNA of the CDR3: TGTGCCAGCAGCTTAGCAAGTGTCTTAGCGGGTATCTACGAGCAGTACTTC. The encoded protein is CASSLASVLAGIYEQYF.

This chain links TRBV18 with TRBJ2-3; D is unresolved. V was cut by 3 bases and J by 0 bases, with 10 bases left in between. The CDR3 spans 15 residues. CDR1 is KGHSH, CDR2 LQKENI, per germline. The CDR3 DNA follows: TGTGCCAGCTCACCTGTTTATCCTAGCACAGATACGCAGTATTTT. It is translated as CASSPVYPSTDTQYF.

This clone turned up a few times. The rearrangement links TRBV6-4 to TRBJ2-1; TRBD2 aligns across 14 bases. The CDR3 consists of 16 residues. Germline V gene data show CDR1 as MRHNA and CDR2 as SNTAGT. With V trimmed by 5 bases and J by 8 bases, 8 bases remained unmatched. The CDR3, as DNA: TGTGCCAGCAGTAAAAGACTAGCGGGAGGGTCTGATGAGCAGTTCTTC. It yields the protein CASSKRLAGGSDEQFF.

The DNA for the CDR3 is TGTGCCAGCAGCATTTTGAGCGGGAGGAATATAGATACGCAGTATTTT. Translating gives CASSILSGRNIDTQYF. The chain uses TRBV7-9 and TRBJ2-3, with 9 bases lining up with TRBD2. CDR1 and CDR2 from the germline V gene are SEHNR and FQNEAQ (reference sequence). The CDR3 is made up of 16 amino acids. V was pared by 5 bases and J by 5 bases, with 11 bases of the junction left unmatched.